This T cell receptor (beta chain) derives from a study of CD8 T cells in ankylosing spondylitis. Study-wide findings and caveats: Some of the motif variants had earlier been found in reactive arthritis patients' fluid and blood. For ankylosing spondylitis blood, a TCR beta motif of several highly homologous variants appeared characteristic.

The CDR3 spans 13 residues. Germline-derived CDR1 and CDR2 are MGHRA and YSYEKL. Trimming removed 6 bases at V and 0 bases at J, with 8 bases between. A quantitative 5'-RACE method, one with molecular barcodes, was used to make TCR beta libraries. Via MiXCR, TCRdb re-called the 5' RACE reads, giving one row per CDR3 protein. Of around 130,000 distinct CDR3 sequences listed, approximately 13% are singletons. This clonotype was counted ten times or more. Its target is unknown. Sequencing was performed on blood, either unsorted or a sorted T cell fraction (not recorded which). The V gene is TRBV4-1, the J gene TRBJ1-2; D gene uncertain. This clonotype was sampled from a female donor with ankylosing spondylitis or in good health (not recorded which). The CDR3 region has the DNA TGCGCCAGCAGTCTCGGGGCTAACTATGGCTACACCTTC. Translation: CASSLGANYGYTF.